This TCR beta chain was found in a study of a mutant IDH1 vaccine in newly diagnosed glioma. The CDR3 covers 13 residues. Germline V gives CDR1 SQVTM, CDR2 ANQGSEA. V dropped 7 bases and J dropped 0 bases, with 13 bases sitting between them. The time point here: baseline, week 1 (first vaccination visit). Treatment in this sample: pre-vaccination baseline after standard-of-care therapy. Produced via immunoSEQ multiplex PCR; TCRdb's table is partial and in-frame only. There are approximately 36,000 clones in the sample; roughly 78% occur only once, and less than 9.5% lies in the top ten. The sample consisted of PBMCs, taken from a glioma patient treated with radiotherapy, temozolomide or both. The sequence came from a man aged 35 to 55 with glioma. Some clones in this sample may be carry-over from other donors' samples. This chain uses TRBV29-1 with TRBJ2-7; no clear D gene. In DNA form, the CDR3 reads TGCAGCGCCATTGCTCCGGACTCCTACGAGCAGTACTTC. Translating it yields CSAIAPDSYEQYF.